This TCR beta chain stems from a study of Tregs in tolerant kidney transplant recipients. The study's findings and limits: This study did not directly address biological reproducibility. In tolerant patients, donor-specific Tregs outgrew total Tregs, suggesting antigen-driven expansion.

Germline CDR1 SGHTA, CDR2 FQGNSA. CDR3 length: 15 residues. J lost 2 bases, V lost 1 base, and 2 bases had no gene match. Related graft donors supplied nonmyeloablative bone marrow transplants, and mixed chimerism was transient. Details on this clone: The antigen is unknown. The CDR3 end is not reached by the read, which stops 3 residues before it; the germline J gene fills it in.

The repertoire was sequenced with immunoSEQ multiplex PCR; TCRdb's copy has only in-frame clones and lacks some. The table lists about 10,000 clones. The rearrangement uses TRBV7-2 and TRBJ2-7; 10 bases line up with TRBD1. The receptor comes from a human patient who received a combined kidney and bone marrow transplant. Some of the T cells may derive from the graft donor. The source was CD8+ T cells from blood (PBMCs), collected 24 months after the transplant. The CDR3 here is CASSLVGQGAYEQYF. The covered CDR3 bases are TGTGCCAGCAGCTTAGTAGGACAGGGGGCCTACGAG.